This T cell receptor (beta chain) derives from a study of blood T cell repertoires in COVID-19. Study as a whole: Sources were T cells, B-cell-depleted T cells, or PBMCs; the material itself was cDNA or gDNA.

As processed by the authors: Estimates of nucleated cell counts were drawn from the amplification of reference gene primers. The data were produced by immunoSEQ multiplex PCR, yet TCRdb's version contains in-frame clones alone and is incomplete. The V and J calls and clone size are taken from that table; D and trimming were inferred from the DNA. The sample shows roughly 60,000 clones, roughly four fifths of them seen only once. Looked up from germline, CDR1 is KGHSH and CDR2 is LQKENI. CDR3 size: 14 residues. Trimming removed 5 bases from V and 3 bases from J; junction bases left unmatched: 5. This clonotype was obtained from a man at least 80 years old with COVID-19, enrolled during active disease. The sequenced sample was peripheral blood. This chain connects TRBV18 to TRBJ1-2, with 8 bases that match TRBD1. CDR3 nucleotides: TGTGCCAGCTCAGCCGGACAGGGCTACTATGGCTACACCTTC. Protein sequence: CASSAGQGYYGYTF.